This paragraph covers one T cell receptor (beta chain) sequence. The antigen remains undetermined. The CDR3 length is 15 residues. The germline V gene has CDR1 SGHRS and CDR2 YFSETQ. Trimming at V came to 4 bases and at J to 2 bases, leaving 7 bases not matched to a gene. This sample is part of a study of T cell responses to AZD1222 COVID-19 vaccine. Study overall: Doses given second, at about 4 or about 12 weeks, were pooled.

TCRdb's copy holds only in-frame clones and misses some; the assay was immunoSEQ multiplex PCR. The table has 140,000 to 150,000 clones, more than 85% seen once. Study-level results: There were mostly white British donors and more females than males, and clonal diversity was possibly underestimated.

This material consisted of peripheral blood, taken on day 0 of AZD1222 vaccination. The chain has TRBV5-1 and TRBJ1-2; 8 nucleotides agree with TRBD1. This TCR was sampled from an adult in good health. This CDR3 is CASSLGTGENYGYTF. The CDR3 nucleotides read TGCGCCAGCAGCCTAGGGACAGGCGAGAACTATGGCTACACCTTC.